The sequence of this T cell receptor beta chain was determined in a study of blood T cell repertoires in COVID-19 (dated by TCRdb to about 2020). Some background on the complete study: Samples covering the acute and convalescent phases of COVID-19 were provided by collaborators in the United States, Italy and Spain. The material from the prospective study consisted of cDNA or gDNA derived from T cells, B-cell-depleted T cells, or PBMCs. Deeply sampled blood TCRbeta repertoires from subjects exposed to, actively infected with, or recovered from COVID-19 were included in the dataset. The repertoires were released in a freely available public database intended as a resource for research on the immune response to SARS-CoV-2. Samples were obtained from the ongoing ImmuneRACE study (first 160 participants) and from 1,254 subjects provided by 6 global collaborators. Sample metadata almost always included a de-identified subject ID, COVID-19 status, age in years and sex. Where HLA class I and class II types were available, the types were taken from metadata supplied by the sample provider, not from assay-based typing. What the research found in general, with its limitations: Clinical and demographic metadata were provided uncurated, with the amount varying by source and participant.

As encoded in the germline V gene, CDR1 is SGDLS while CDR2 is YYNGEE. V loses 5 bases, J loses 1 base, and the germline ends lie 9 bases apart. From the cysteine up to the phenylalanine, the CDR3 has a length of 14 residues. Only the CDR3 portion is preserved as DNA: 42 bases, with reading frame beginning at the first base. In the case of this clone: Its antigen is unknown. No per-base quality is available; no much larger clone lies one base away.

TCRbeta CDR3 regions were amplified from genomic DNA using the immunoSEQ Assay, a bias-controlled multiplex PCR. The paper's processing steps were these. Within the assay, amplification of reference gene primers was used to estimate how many nucleated cells each sample contained. To quantify the absolute abundance of each unique TCRbeta CDR3 rearrangement, sequence reads were collapsed and filtered. Productive Simpson clonality was computed per sample as the square root of Simpson's diversity index over productive rearrangements. Entries here come from immuneACCESS through TCRdb and include only in-frame sequences with V and J called. Some clones fail to appear in such tables; in the studies checked, an unresolved V gene covers under half of the shortfall, and the cause of the remainder is unknown. The D gene and trimming were derived from the DNA, and the V and J assignments and clone size from that table. A total of roughly 30,000 clones appear in this sample, roughly 86% of them only once. 7.9% of the sample is in the top ten clones.

One collaborating source in Seattle enrolled patients during active infection and followed them longitudinally through the course of disease. Each collaborating institution followed its own protocols to collect whole blood in K2EDTA tubes. Collaborator samples were shipped for TCRbeta analysis as frozen whole blood, isolated PBMCs, or DNA extracted from either sample type. This chain joins TRBV9 to TRBJ2-2, with a weak D call of TRBD1 (5 bases match). Sequenced material: peripheral blood. The clonotype comes from a man aged 60 to 69 with COVID-19, enrolled during active disease. The DNA sequence reads TGTGCCAGCAGAGGAACAGGGAACACCGGGGAGCTGTTTTTT. Its translation is CASRGTGNTGELFF.